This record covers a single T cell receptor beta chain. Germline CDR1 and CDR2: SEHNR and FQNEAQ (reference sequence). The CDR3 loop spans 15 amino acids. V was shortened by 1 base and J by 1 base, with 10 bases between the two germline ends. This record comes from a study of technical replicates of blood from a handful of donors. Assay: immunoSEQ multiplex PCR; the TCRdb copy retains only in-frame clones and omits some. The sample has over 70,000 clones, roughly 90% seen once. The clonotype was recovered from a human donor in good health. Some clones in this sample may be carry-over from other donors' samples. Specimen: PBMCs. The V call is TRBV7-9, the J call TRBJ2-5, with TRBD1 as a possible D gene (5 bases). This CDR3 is CASSLGRGSQETQYF. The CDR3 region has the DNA TGTGCCAGCAGCTTAGGAAGGGGTAGCCAAGAGACCCAGTACTTC.